This T cell receptor (beta chain) is from a study of cytomegalovirus exposure and HLA in healthy donors. Across the whole study: For the approximately 430 genotyped donors, 75% to 90% fell within the Caucasian-associated ancestry cluster. The study's findings and limits: TCR beta sequences reportedly predicted the HLA-A and HLA-B alleles of most subjects accurately.

Comment on this clone: Its target is not known. Given the absence of the conserved phenylalanine or tryptophan at the CDR3 end, a read error is likely.

CDR1 and CDR2 (germline): SGHDT, YYEEEE. Trimming cost V 1 base and J 7 bases, with 14 bases left between them. The CDR3 spans 14 residues. The PCR contained 60 Vbeta and 13 Jbeta primers. Sequencing used immunoSEQ multiplex PCR; TCRdb keeps in-frame clones, though not all of them. The table records about 130,000 clones, 83% of them present only once. This TCR was sampled from a girl aged 2 to 9 in good health and CMV-seronegative. Sequences were obtained from PBMCs. This chain links TRBV5-6 with TRBJ1-2; D is uncertain. CDR3 region: CASSLSSTASGYTL. DNA of the CDR3: TGTGCCAGCAGCTTGTCGAGTACAGCCAGTGGCTACACCCTC.